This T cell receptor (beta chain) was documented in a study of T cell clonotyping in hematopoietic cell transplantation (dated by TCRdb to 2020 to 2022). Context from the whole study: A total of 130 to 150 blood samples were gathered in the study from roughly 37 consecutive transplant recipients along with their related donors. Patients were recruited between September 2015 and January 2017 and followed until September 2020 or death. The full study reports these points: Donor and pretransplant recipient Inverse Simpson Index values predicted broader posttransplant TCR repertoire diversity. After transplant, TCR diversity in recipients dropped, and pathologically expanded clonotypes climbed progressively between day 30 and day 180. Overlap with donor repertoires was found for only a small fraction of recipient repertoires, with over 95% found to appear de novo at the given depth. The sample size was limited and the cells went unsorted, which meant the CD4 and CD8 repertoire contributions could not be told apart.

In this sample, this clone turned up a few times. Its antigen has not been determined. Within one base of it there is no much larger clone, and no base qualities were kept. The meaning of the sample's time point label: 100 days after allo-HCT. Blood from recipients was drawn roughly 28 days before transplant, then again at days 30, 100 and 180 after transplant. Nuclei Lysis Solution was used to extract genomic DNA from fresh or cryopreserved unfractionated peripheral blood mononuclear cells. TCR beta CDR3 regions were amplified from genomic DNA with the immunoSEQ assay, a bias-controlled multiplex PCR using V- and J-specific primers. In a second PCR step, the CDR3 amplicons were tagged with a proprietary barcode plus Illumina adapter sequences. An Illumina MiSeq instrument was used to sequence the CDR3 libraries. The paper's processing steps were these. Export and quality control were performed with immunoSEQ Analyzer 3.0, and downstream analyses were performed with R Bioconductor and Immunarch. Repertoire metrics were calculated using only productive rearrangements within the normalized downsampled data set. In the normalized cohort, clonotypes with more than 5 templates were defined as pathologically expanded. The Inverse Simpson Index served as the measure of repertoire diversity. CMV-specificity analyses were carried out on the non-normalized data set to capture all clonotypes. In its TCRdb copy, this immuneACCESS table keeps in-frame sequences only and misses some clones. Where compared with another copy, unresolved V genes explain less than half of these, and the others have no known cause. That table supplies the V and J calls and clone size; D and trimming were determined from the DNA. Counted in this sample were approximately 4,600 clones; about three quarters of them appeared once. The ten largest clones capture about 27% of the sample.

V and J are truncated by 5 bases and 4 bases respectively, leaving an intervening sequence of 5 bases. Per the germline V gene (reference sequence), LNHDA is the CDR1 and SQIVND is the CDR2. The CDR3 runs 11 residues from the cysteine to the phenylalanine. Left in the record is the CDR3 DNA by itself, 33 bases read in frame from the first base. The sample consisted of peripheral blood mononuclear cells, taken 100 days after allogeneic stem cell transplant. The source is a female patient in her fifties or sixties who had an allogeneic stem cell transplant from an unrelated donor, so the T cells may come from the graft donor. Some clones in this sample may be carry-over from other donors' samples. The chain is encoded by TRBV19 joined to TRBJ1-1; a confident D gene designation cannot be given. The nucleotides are TGTGCCAGTAGTTTTGGCACTGAAGCTTTCTTT. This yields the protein CASSFGTEAFF.